This T cell receptor beta chain is drawn from a study of identical twins (dated by TCRdb to 2016 to 2017). The study in broad terms: The study deep-sequenced TCR alpha and beta repertoires from monozygotic twins, unrelated adults of various ages and cord blood to test whether fetal clonotypes persist. Replicate twin experiments were performed at different times using different library preparation protocols to rule out contamination.

General findings and caveats noted by the study authors: Because the same donors could not be followed over many years, the conclusions relied on cross-sectional statistical analysis. Abundant cord blood beta clonotypes had fewer insertions, young adult naive repertoires showed a similar but weaker trend, and memory repertoires showed no such trend. Out-of-frame TCR alpha sharing in monozygotic twins was systematically underestimated by recombination models, whereas sharing between unrelated individuals was in agreement with the recombination models. Compared with coincidental sharing between unrelated individuals, an excess of low generation-probability sequences was observed among out-of-frame TCR alpha sequences shared between twins. Zero-insertion analyses could be partly confounded by invariant T cells such as MAIT and iNKT, though diverse VJ usage argued against such confounding for most clonotypes. In beta out-of-frame sequences, excess twin sharing was weaker, because having fewer shared sequences lowered the signal-to-noise ratio.

All donors were healthy Caucasians. The study also sequenced three unrelated non-twin adults: a male aged 18 to 30, a male aged 50 to 59 and a female aged 50 to 59. Using Miltenyi CD45RO+ enrichment and human naive T-cell isolation kits, memory (CD45RO+) and naive T cells were isolated from PBMC. Library generation was performed with 5' RACE. Instrument on record: Illumina HiSeq 2000. A universal primer binding site was added through template switching, and the final cDNA carried a unique molecular identifier so that TCR cDNA molecules could be counted accurately. Specific primers in the conserved constant-segment region were used to synthesize first-strand cDNA for the TCR alpha and beta chains. To control for contamination, every cDNA library carried two barcodes: a SMART-Mk sample barcode plus Illumina barcodes. TruSeq adapter sequences along with Illumina sample barcodes were introduced in two successive PCR steps. Sequencing of the TCR alpha and beta cDNA libraries was done on the Illumina HiSeq platform using custom primers. The authors' analysis ran thus. Unique molecular identifiers were extracted from raw reads with MiGEC, and CDR3 positions were determined with MiXCR. Recombination models were inferred per individual with the repgenHMM and IGoR tools using an EM algorithm. The tcR package in R was used for shared clonotype analysis, with sharing normalized by the product of cloneset sizes. Out-of-frame nonproductive sequences were analyzed to study raw recombination free of thymic and clonal selection effects. Starting from the raw public reads, TCRdb applied fastp trimming at Q25, assembled clones with MiXCR and retained in-frame beta chains. Rows with one shared CDR3 protein collapse into an entry with the most common genes and DNA. The V and J calls were determined by TCRdb, not by the authors. This sample gives hundreds of thousands of distinct CDR3 sequences in total; 6.1% of them show up just once. About 1.8% of the sample is in the top ten clones.

The CDR3 sequence holds 13 residues, the cysteine and phenylalanine included. Only CDR3 DNA is held: 39 bases, read in frame from base 1. V is cut back by 4 bases and J by 8 bases, with 2 bases in the junction unmatched. As to this clonotype: What this receptor recognizes is not known. No base quality information exists; no much larger clone differs at one position.

The sample was naive T cells sorted from blood. The cell subset or site label for this specimen denotes: cells isolated with a human naive T-cell isolation kit. The sequence came from a man in his late teens or twenties in good health. The V gene is TRBV12-3 or TRBV12-4 and the J gene is TRBJ1-4, with 9 central nucleotides matching TRBD1. The CDR3 amino acid sequence is: CASSWTGDEKLFF. The nucleotide sequence is TGTGCCAGCAGTTGGACAGGGGACGAAAAACTGTTTTTT.